This TCR beta chain was obtained from a study of a mutant IDH1 vaccine in newly diagnosed glioma. As for time point: week 35, safety follow-up. The investigators gave 300 ug of mutant IDH1 20-mer peptide in each vaccine dose, together with topical imiquimod. TCRdb's table, derived via immunoSEQ multiplex PCR, lists solely in-frame clones and lacks some. Of roughly 48,000 clones listed, roughly four fifths are singletons. Points on this clone: Its antigen is still unknown.

V was clipped by 5 bases and J by 7 bases; unmatched bases: 12. Germline V lookup: CDR1 SGHKS, CDR2 YYEKEE (reference sequence). The CDR3 length is 16 residues. This receptor was obtained from a man aged 40-49 years with glioma. The V and J genes are TRBV5-5 and TRBJ2-1; 10 bases match TRBD2. Specimen: PBMCs, collected from a glioma patient whose treatment included an IDH1 peptide vaccine. CDR3: CASRPGTSDRFNEQFF. The CDR3 DNA sequence: TGTGCCAGCAGGCCCGGGACTAGCGATAGGTTTAATGAGCAGTTCTTC.